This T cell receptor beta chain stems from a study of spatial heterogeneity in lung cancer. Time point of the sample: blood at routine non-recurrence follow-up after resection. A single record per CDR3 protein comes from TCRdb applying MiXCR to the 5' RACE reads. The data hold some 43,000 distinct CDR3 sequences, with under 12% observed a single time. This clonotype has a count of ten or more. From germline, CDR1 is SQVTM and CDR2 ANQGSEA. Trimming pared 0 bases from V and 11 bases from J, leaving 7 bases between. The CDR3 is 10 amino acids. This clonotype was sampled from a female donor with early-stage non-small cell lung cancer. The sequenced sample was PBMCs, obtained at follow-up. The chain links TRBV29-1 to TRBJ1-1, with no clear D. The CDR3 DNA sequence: TGCAGCGTTGAAGACGTTCGGGCTTTCTTT. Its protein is CSVEDVRAFF.